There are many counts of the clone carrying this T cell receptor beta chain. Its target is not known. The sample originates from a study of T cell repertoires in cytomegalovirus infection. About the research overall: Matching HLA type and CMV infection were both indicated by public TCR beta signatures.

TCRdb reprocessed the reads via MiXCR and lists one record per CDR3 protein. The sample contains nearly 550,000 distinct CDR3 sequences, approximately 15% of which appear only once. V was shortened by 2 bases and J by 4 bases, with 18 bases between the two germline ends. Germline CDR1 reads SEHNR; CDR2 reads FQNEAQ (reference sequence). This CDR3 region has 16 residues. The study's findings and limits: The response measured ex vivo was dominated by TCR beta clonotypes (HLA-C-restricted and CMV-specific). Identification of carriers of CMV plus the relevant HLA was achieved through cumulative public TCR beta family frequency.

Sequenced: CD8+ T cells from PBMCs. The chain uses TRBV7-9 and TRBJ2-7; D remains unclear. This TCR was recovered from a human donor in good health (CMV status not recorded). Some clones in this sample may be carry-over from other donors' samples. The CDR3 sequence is CASSLNQAPVKYEQYF. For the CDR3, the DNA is TGTGCCAGCAGCTTAAATCAGGCCCCAGTTAAGTACGAGCAGTACTTC.